A selection of T cell receptor beta chains follows, all from one sample in a study of T cells in Graves' hyperthyroidism and ophthalmopathy. TCRdb recomputed calls from the multiplex PCR reads with MiXCR, one row per CDR3 protein. This sample has 550,000 to 700,000 distinct CDR3 sequences, with over 12% found just once. Sequenced input: blood. The receptor source for this set is a woman in her 40s with Graves' ophthalmopathy. Both conserved end residues are part of each CDR3. Each record gives: clone size, J gene, V gene, D gene, CDR3 protein, CDR3 DNA. A D gene is named only where the DNA matches it firmly. Clone size is given for some rows only: seen once, a few or many times, or a class if the clone is expanded.

many	TRBJ2-7	TRBV4-2	-	CASSQDRGPTYEQYF	TGTGCCAGCAGCCAAGATAGGGGACCGACCTACGAGCAGTACTTC
many	TRBJ2-7	TRBV6-5	-	CASLGPGTYEQYF	TGTGCCAGCCTAGGACCGGGGACCTACGAGCAGTACTTC
few	TRBJ1-5	TRBV11-2	-	CASSLRAGRYNQPQHF	TGTGCCAGCAGCTTACGTGCAGGGAGGTACAATCAGCCCCAGCATTTT
many	TRBJ1-1	TRBV19	-	CASTTRNTEAFF	TGTGCCAGTACGACAAGAAACACTGAAGCTTTCTTT
-	TRBJ2-7	TRBV5-1	-	CASSRSFSSYEQYF	TGCGCCAGCAGTCGTAGTTTCAGCTCCTACGAGCAGTACTTC
many	TRBJ2-5	TRBV28	-	CASSLPGALEETQYF	TGTGCCAGCAGTTTGCCCGGGGCCCTTGAAGAGACCCAGTACTTC
many	TRBJ2-4	TRBV6-2/TRBV6-3	TRBD2	CASSRSGTIAKNIQYF	TGTGCCAGCAGTCGTAGCGGGACCATAGCCAAAAACATTCAGTACTTC
many	TRBJ1-1	TRBV24-1	TRBD1	CATSEQGGTEAFF	TGTGCCACCAGTGAACAGGGGGGCACTGAAGCTTTCTTT
-	TRBJ2-2	TRBV6-5	-	CASSTIRAGELFF	TGTGCCAGCAGTACTATCAGGGCCGGGGAGCTGTTTTTT
-	TRBJ2-5	TRBV11-1	TRBD1	CASSSDRALVLPGGTQYF	TGTGCCAGCAGCTCGGACAGGGCCCTGGTGCTCCCAGGGGGGACCCAGTACTTC
few	TRBJ2-7	TRBV7-2	-	CASSLALANGEQYF	TGTGCCAGCAGCTTAGCGCTAGCTAACGGCGAGCAGTACTTC
-	TRBJ1-2	TRBV28	-	CASRAQGYGYTF	TGTGCCAGCAGAGCTCAAGGCTATGGCTACACCTTC
-	TRBJ2-2	TRBV11-2	-	CASSSLQSGELFF	TGTGCCAGCAGCTCACTCCAAAGCGGGGAGCTGTTTTTT
many	TRBJ2-2	TRBV30	-	CAWGSTGELFF	TGTGCCTGGGGGAGTACCGGGGAGCTGTTTTTT
-	TRBJ1-2	TRBV30	-	CAWVTYLLTPTINYGYTF	TGTGCCTGGGTGACCTATCTACTAACCCCAACGATTAACTATGGCTACACCTTC
many	TRBJ2-7	TRBV7-8	-	CASTPLGPSYEQYF	TGTGCCAGCACCCCGCTGGGGCCTAGCTACGAGCAGTACTTC
-	TRBJ2-1	TRBV5-6	TRBD2	CASSPGLAVNNEQFF	TGTGCCAGCAGCCCGGGACTAGCGGTTAACAATGAGCAGTTCTTC
many	TRBJ2-2	TRBV6-1	TRBD1	CASRKQGFNTGELFF	TGTGCCAGCAGAAAACAGGGGTTTAACACCGGGGAGCTGTTTTTT
many	TRBJ1-1	TRBV5-1	-	CASSLPPSLNTEAFF	TGCGCCAGCAGCTTACCCCCGTCCCTGAACACTGAAGCTTTCTTT
-	TRBJ1-2	TRBV19	-	CASSITRNYGYTF	TGTGCCAGTAGTATAACCCGAAACTATGGCTACACCTTC
many	TRBJ1-6	TRBV15	-	CATSKDSARNSPLHF	TGTGCCACCAGTAAGGACAGCGCGCGTAATTCACCCCTCCACTTT
many	TRBJ2-7	TRBV28	TRBD2	CASSLSGTSGRLYEQYF	TGTGCCAGCAGTTTATCCGGGACTAGCGGGAGACTCTACGAGCAGTACTTC
many	TRBJ2-7	TRBV12-3/TRBV12-4	-	CASSFGTSSYEQYF	TGTGCCAGCAGTTTCGGGACCAGCTCCTACGAGCAGTACTTC
few	TRBJ2-7	TRBV6-1	-	CASSEGLKQYF	TGTGCCAGCAGTGAAGGTCTTAAGCAGTACTTC
few	TRBJ1-2	TRBV30	-	CAWTSPPIYGYTF	TGTGCCTGGACCAGCCCACCAATTTATGGCTACACCTTC
few	TRBJ1-5	TRBV27	-	CASSTRVDGQNVPNQPQHF	TGTGCCAGCAGCACACGCGTCGATGGACAGAACGTCCCCAATCAGCCCCAGCATTTT
-	TRBJ1-2	TRBV18	-	CASSPPSGAFNGYTF	TGTGCCAGCTCACCACCCTCGGGGGCCTTTAATGGCTACACCTTC
many	TRBJ1-1	TRBV6-1	-	CASSDRQDKGTEAFF	TGTGCCAGCAGTGACCGACAGGATAAAGGCACTGAAGCTTTCTTT
-	TRBJ1-2	TRBV19	-	CATQQEQRDGYTF	TGTGCCACTCAACAAGAACAACGGGATGGCTACACCTTC
many	TRBJ2-7	TRBV7-8	TRBD1	CASSPRQGFNEQYF	TGTGCCAGCAGCCCCCGACAGGGTTTCAACGAGCAGTACTTC
many	TRBJ1-2	TRBV11-2	-	CASRPWTGIYGYTF	TGTGCCAGCAGACCTTGGACGGGAATCTATGGCTACACCTTC
-	TRBJ2-1	TRBV27	-	CASSLSAADRCFF	TGTGCCAGCAGTCTATCGGCTGCGGATAGGTGTTTCTTC
many	TRBJ1-1	TRBV15	-	CATSRASENTEAFF	TGTGCCACCAGCAGAGCGTCAGAGAACACTGAAGCTTTCTTT
-	TRBJ2-2	TRBV5-1	-	CASTFPQGTGELFF	TGCGCCAGCACCTTCCCGCAGGGGACCGGGGAGCTGTTTTTT
many	TRBJ2-5	TRBV7-2	TRBD2	CASTPGLAGGQETQYF	TGTGCCAGCACCCCCGGACTAGCGGGAGGGCAAGAGACCCAGTACTTC
many	TRBJ1-2	TRBV9	-	CASSTGHDGYTF	TGTGCCAGCAGCACGGGACACGATGGCTACACCTTC
many	TRBJ1-1	TRBV7-2	-	CASSQRGINGEAFF	TGTGCCAGCAGCCAAAGGGGCATAAACGGCGAAGCTTTCTTT
-	TRBJ1-3	TRBV30	-	CAWSVGVSGNTIYF	TGTGCCTGGAGTGTGGGGGTCTCTGGAAACACCATATATTTT
many	TRBJ1-1	TRBV7-9	-	CASSQRQEGAFF	TGTGCCAGCAGCCAAAGACAGGAGGGAGCTTTCTTT
few	TRBJ1-5	TRBV7-2	-	CASTSDTAGGQPQHF	TGTGCCAGCACCTCGGACACGGCCGGAGGTCAGCCCCAGCATTTT
many	TRBJ1-2	TRBV20-1	-	CSATDRSGYTF	TGCAGTGCGACGGACAGATCTGGCTACACCTTC
-	TRBJ1-1	TRBV7-3	TRBD1	CASSLNGPGGGTEAFF	TGTGCCAGCAGCTTAAATGGGCCAGGGGGCGGCACTGAAGCTTTCTTT
many	TRBJ2-2	TRBV25-1	-	CASSELRTTGELFF	TGTGCCAGCAGTGAACTCCGAACGACCGGGGAGCTGTTTTTT
many	TRBJ2-6	TRBV28	-	CASSLFRFFGKSGANVLTF	TGTGCCAGCAGTTTATTTAGATTCTTCGGGAAATCTGGGGCCAACGTCCTGACTTTC
many	TRBJ1-2	TRBV29-1	-	CSVEVFLNYGYTF	TGCAGCGTTGAGGTCTTTCTGAACTATGGCTACACCTTC
many	TRBJ1-2	TRBV19	-	CASSIHPTGNGYTF	TGTGCCAGTAGTATTCACCCCACAGGGAACGGCTACACCTTC
many	TRBJ1-2	TRBV28	-	CASSSTGTDLYGYTF	TGTGCCAGCAGTTCTACCGGGACGGACCTTTATGGCTACACCTTC
many	TRBJ1-2	TRBV28	-	CASTLDRIYGYTF	TGTGCCAGCACTCTCGACAGGATATATGGCTACACCTTC
few	TRBJ1-6	TRBV2	-	CASRPKNFDGSPLHF	TGTGCCAGCCGGCCCAAAAACTTCGATGGGTCACCCCTCCACTTT
many	TRBJ2-7	TRBV6-2/TRBV6-3	TRBD2	CASGSGATYEQYF	TGTGCCAGTGGTAGCGGGGCCACCTACGAGCAGTACTTC
many	TRBJ1-3	TRBV28	-	CASYPRGQFSGNTIYF	TGTGCCAGCTACCCTCGGGGGCAGTTCTCTGGAAACACCATATATTTT
many	TRBJ2-2	TRBV27	TRBD2	CASSLSPSGRAVGPGELFF	TGTGCCAGCAGTTTATCTCCTAGCGGGAGGGCCGTGGGACCCGGGGAGCTGTTTTTT
few	TRBJ1-6	TRBV12-3/TRBV12-4	-	CASSFSSSYNSPLHF	TGTGCCAGCAGTTTCTCCAGCTCCTATAATTCACCCCTCCACTTT
many	TRBJ2-2	TRBV9	-	CASSAGPGESGELFF	TGTGCCAGCAGCGCAGGGCCCGGCGAGAGCGGGGAGCTGTTTTTT
many	TRBJ1-1	TRBV20-1	TRBD1	CSAPRTGRDTEAFF	TGCAGTGCTCCTCGGACAGGGCGGGACACTGAAGCTTTCTTT
many	TRBJ1-1	TRBV14	-	CASSFAGIEAFF	TGTGCCAGCAGTTTCGCGGGTATAGAAGCTTTCTTT
few	TRBJ2-7	TRBV4-1	TRBD2	CASSQSGSQGEQYF	TGCGCCAGCAGCCAAAGCGGGAGCCAAGGCGAGCAGTACTTC